A single T cell receptor beta chain is shown here with its context. Its cognate antigen is unknown. Losses at the gene ends were 1 base for V and 5 bases for J; bases not matched to a gene: 5. The CDR3 runs 15 residues. The germline V gene encodes CDR1 LNHNV and CDR2 YYDKDF (reference sequence). These data belong to a study of radiotherapy plus CTLA-4 blockade in lung cancer. Study conclusions and caveats: Among blood TCR repertoires after radiotherapy plus ipilimumab, tumor-derived clones expanded.

Measured with immunoSEQ multiplex PCR; TCRdb has only the in-frame clones, and not every one. This sample carries roughly 60,000 clones, roughly 76% of them seen once, and the ten largest clones take 2.9%. The rearrangement joins TRBV15 to TRBJ1-2; the match to TRBD1 covers 9 bases. The input for sequencing was peripheral blood, taken from a patient treated with radiotherapy plus ipilimumab. The clonotype was recovered from a human donor with non-small cell lung cancer who had a complete response to radiotherapy plus ipilimumab. The CDR3 DNA follows: TGTGCCACCAGCAGAGCGTGGGGGACAGGGTATGGCTACACCTTC. This gives the protein CATSRAWGTGYGYTF.